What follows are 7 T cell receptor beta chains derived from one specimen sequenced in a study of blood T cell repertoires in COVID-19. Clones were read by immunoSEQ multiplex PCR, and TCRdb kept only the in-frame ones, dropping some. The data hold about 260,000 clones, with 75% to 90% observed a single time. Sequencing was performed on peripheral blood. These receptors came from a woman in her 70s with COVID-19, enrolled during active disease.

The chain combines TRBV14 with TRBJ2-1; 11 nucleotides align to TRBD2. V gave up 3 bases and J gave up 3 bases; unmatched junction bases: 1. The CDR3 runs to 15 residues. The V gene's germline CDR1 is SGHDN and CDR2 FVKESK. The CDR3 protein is CASSQGLAVYNEQFF. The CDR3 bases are TGTGCCAGCAGCCAGGGACTAGCGGTCTACAATGAGCAGTTCTTC.

The CDR3 coding sequence is TGTGCCACCAGCAGAGATCCCGTGCAGGGCTACGACACCATATATTTT. It specifies CATSRDPVQGYDTIYF. This rearrangement joins TRBV15 to TRBJ1-3, with D perhaps TRBD1 (5 bases). Germline V gene data show CDR1 as LNHNV and CDR2 as YYDKDF (reference sequence). Trimming stripped 0 bases from V and 8 bases from J, with 17 bases between. The CDR3 covers 16 residues.

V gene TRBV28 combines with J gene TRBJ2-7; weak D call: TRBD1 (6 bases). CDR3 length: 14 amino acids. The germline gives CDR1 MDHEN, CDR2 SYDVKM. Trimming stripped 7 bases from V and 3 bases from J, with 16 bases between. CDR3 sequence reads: CASTGVLGVYEQYF. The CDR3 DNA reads TGTGCCAGCACAGGGGTTCTAGGAGTCTACGAGCAGTACTTC.

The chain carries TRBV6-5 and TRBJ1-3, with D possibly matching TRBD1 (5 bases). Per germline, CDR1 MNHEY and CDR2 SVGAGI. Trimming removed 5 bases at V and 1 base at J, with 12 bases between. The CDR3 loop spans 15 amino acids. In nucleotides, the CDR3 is TGTGCCAGCAGTAAGCAGGGCTTTTCTGGAAACACCATATATTTT. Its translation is CASSKQGFSGNTIYF.

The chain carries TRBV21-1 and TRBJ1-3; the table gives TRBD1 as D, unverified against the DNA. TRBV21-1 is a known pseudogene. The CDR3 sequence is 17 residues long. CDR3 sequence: CASSKTASLNSGNTIYF. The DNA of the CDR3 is TGTGCCAGCAGCAAAACCGCCAGTCTTAACTCTGGAAACACCATATATTTT.

DNA of the CDR3: TGTGCCAGCAGGGGTAACCTAGGTAGCAATCAGCCCCAGCATTTT. Its protein product is CASRGNLGSNQPQHF. This chain joins TRBV9 and TRBJ1-5; D is ambiguous. Trimming removed 5 bases from V and 0 bases from J, with 12 bases in between. The CDR3 runs to 15 residues. Germline assignment: CDR1 SGDLS and CDR2 YYNGEE.

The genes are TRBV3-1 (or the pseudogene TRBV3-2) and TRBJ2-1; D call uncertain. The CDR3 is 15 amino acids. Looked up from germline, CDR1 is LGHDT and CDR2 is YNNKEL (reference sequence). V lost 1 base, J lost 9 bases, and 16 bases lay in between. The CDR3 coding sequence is TGTGCCAGCAGCCAAGGTTCTAGGCTTCCGGGTGAGCAGTTCTTC. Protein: CASSQGSRLPGEQFF.